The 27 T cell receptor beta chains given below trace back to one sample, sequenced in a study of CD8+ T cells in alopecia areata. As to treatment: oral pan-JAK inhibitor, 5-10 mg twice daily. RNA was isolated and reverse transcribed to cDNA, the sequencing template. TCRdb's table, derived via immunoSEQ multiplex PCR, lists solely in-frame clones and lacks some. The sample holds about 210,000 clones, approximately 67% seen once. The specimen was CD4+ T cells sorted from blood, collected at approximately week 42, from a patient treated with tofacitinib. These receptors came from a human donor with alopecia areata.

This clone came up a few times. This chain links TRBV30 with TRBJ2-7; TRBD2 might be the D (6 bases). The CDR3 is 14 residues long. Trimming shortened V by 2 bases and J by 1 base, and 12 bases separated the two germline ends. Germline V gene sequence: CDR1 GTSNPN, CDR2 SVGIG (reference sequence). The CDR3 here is CAWSPQTRSYEQYF. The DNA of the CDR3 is TGTGCCTGGAGTCCCCAGACTAGATCCTACGAGCAGTACTTC.

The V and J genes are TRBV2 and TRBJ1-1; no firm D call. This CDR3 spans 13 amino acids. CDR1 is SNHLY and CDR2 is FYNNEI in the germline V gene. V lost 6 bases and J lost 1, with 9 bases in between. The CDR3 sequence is CASRYSGNTEAFF. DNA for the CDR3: TGTGCCAGCAGGTACAGCGGGAACACTGAAGCTTTCTTT.

The CDR3 reads CASSQTLSNEQFF. DNA of the CDR3: TGTGCCAGCAGCCAAACCCTGAGCAATGAGCAGTTCTTC. V and J are TRBV7-9 and TRBJ2-1; D is uncertain. The length of the CDR3 is 13 residues. Germline CDR1 SEHNR, CDR2 FQNEAQ (reference sequence). Trimming cost V 5 bases and J 6 bases, with 11 bases left between them. Looking up the rest from reference TRBV7-9 and TRBJ2-1 gives the full variable domain: DTGVSQNPRHKITKRGQNVTFRCDPISEHNRLYWYRQTLGQGPEFLTYFQNEAQLEKSRLLSDRFSAERPKGSFSTLEIQRTEQGDSAMYLCASSQTLSNEQFFGPGTRLTVL.

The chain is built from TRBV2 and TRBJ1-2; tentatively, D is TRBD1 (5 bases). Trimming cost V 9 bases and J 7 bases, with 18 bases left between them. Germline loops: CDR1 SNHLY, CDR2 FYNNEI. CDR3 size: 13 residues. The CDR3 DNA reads TGTGCCAGGGGCGAAACAGGTCTAGGTGGCTACACCTTC. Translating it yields CARGETGLGGYTF.

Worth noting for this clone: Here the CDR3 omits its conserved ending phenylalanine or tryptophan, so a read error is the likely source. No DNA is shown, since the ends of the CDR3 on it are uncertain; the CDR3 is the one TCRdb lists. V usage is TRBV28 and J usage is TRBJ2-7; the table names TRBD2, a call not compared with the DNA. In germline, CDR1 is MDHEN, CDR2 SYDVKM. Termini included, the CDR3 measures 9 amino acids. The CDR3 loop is CARGGRPPL.

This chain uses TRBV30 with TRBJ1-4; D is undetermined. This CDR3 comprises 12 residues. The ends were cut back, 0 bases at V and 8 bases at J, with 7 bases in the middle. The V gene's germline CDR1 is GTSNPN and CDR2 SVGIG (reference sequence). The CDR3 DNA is TGTGCCTGGAGTGTTTTTGGGGAAAAACTGTTTTTT. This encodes CAWSVFGEKLFF. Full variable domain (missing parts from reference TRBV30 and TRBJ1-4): SQTIHQWPATLVQPVGSPLSLECTVEGTSNPNLYWYRQAAGRGLQLLFYSVGIGQISSEVPQNLSASRPQDRQFILSSKKLLLSDSGFYLCAWSVFGEKLFFGSGTQLSVL.

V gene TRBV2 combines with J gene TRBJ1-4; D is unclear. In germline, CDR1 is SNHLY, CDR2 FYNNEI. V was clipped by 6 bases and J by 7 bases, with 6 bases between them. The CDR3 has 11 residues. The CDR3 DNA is TGTGCCAGCAGCGAAAGTGAAAAACTGTTTTTT. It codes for CASSESEKLFF. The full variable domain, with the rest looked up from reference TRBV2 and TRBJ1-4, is EPEVTQTPSHQVTQMGQEVILRCVPISNHLYFYWYRQILGQKVEFLVSFYNNEISEKSEIFDDQFSVERPDGSNFTLKIRSTKLEDSAMYFCASSESEKLFFGSGTQLSVL.

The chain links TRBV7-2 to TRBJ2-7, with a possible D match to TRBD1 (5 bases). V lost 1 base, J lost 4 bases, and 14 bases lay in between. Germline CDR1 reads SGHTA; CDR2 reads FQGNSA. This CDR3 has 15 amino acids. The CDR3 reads CASSLDPGFPYEQYF. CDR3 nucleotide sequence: TGTGCCAGCAGCTTAGACCCAGGGTTCCCTTACGAGCAGTACTTC.

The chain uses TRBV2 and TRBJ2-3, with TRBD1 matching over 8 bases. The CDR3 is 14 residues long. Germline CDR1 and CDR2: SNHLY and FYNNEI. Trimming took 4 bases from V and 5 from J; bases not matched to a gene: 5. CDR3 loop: CASSVDRGKDTQYF. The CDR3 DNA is TGTGCCAGCAGTGTTGACAGGGGCAAAGATACGCAGTATTTT. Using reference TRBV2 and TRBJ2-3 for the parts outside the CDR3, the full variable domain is EPEVTQTPSHQVTQMGQEVILRCVPISNHLYFYWYRQILGQKVEFLVSFYNNEISEKSEIFDDQFSVERPDGSNFTLKIRSTKLEDSAMYFCASSVDRGKDTQYFGPGTRLTVL.

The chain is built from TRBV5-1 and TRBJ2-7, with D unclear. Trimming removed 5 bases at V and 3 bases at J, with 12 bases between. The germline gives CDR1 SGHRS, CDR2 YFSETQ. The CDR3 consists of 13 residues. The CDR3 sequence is CASSSAGDYEQYF. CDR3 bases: TGCGCCAGCAGTTCGGCAGGCGACTACGAGCAGTACTTC.

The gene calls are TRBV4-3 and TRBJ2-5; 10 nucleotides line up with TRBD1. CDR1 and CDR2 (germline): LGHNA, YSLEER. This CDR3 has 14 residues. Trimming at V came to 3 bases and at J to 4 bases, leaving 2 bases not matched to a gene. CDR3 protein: CASSQDRGSETQYF. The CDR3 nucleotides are TGCGCCAGCAGCCAGGACAGGGGGTCAGAGACCCAGTACTTC.

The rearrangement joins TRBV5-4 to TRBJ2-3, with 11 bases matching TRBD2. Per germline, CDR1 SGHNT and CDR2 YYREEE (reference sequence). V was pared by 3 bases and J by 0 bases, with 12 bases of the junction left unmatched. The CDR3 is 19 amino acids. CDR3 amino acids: CASSSSSSGGRSSTDTQYF. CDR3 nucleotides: TGTGCCAGCAGCTCGTCTTCTAGCGGGGGGAGATCTAGCACAGATACGCAGTATTTT.

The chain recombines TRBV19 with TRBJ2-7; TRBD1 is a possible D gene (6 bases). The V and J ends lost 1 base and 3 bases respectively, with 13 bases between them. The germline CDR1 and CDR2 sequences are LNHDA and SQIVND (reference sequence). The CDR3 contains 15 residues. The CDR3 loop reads CASSIVQGGIYEQYF. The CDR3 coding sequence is TGTGCCAGTAGTATAGTACAGGGCGGAATCTACGAGCAGTACTTC.

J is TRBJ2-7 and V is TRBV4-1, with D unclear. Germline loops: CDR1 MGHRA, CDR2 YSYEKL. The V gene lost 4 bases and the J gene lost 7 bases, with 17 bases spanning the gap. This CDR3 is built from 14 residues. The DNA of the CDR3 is TGCGCCAGCAGCCTCAGAGTTGGGCCCGCGGAGCAGTACTTC. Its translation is CASSLRVGPAEQYF.

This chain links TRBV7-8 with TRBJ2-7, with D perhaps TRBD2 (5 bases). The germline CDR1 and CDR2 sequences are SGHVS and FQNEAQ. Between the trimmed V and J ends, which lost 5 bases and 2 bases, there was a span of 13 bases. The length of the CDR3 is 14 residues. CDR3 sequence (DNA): TGTGCCAGCAGCCCCCGGACTGGGACCTACGAGCAGTACTTC. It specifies CASSPRTGTYEQYF. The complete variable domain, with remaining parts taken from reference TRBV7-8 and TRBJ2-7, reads GAGVSQSPRYKVAKRGQDVALRCDPISGHVSLFWYQQALGQGPEFLTYFQNEAQLDKSGLPSDRFFAERPEGSVSTLKIQRTQQEDSAVYLCASSPRTGTYEQYFGPGTRLTVT.

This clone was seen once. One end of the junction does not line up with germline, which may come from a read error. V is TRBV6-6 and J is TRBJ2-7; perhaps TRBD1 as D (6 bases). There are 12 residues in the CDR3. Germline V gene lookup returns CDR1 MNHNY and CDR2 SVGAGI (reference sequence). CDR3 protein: CASSRTGSEQHF. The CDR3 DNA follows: TGTGCCAGCAGTAGAACAGGGTCTGAGCAGCACTTC.

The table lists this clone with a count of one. DNA of the CDR3: TGTGCCAGCAGCTTAGCAGGCATTAATGAGCAGTTCTTC. It is translated as CASSLAGINEQFF. This rearrangement joins TRBV7-2 to TRBJ2-1; D is undetermined. Trimming removed 0 bases at V and 7 bases at J, with 7 bases between. Per germline, CDR1 SGHTA and CDR2 FQGNSA. The CDR3 contains 13 residues.

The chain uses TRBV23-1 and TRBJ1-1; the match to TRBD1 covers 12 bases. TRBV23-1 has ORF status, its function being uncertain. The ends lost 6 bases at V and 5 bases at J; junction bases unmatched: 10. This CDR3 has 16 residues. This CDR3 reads CASRPGTGGMGTEAFF. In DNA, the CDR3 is TGCGCCAGCAGACCCGGGACAGGGGGCATGGGGACTGAAGCTTTCTTT.

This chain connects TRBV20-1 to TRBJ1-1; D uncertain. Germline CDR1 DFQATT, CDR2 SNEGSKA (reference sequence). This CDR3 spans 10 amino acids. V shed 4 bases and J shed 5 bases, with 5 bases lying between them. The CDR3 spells CSATGTEAFF. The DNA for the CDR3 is TGCAGTGCTACCGGGACTGAAGCTTTCTTT.

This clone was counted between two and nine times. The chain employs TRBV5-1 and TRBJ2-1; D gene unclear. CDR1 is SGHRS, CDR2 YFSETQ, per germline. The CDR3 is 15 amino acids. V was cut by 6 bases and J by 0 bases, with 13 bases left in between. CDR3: CASKVDSSSYNEQFF. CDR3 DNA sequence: TGCGCCAGCAAAGTGGATAGCTCCTCCTACAATGAGCAGTTCTTC.

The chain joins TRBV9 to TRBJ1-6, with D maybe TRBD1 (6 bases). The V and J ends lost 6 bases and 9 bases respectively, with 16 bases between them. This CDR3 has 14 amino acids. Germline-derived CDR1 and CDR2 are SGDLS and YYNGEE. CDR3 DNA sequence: TGTGCCAGCACCCCGGACAGTAGTGGTTCACCCCTCCACTTT. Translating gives CASTPDSSGSPLHF. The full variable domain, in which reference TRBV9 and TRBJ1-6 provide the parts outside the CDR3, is DSGVTQTPKHLITATGQRVTLRCSPRSGDLSVYWYQQSLDQGLQFLIQYYNGEERAKGNILERFSAQQFPDLHSELNLSSLELGDSALYFCASTPDSSGSPLHFGNGTRLTVT.

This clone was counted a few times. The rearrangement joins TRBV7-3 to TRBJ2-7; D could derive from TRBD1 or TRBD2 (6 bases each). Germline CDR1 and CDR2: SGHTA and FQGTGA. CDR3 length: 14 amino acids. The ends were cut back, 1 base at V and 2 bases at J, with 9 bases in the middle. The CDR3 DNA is TGTGCCAGCAGCTTAAATAGGGGGGCCTACGAGCAGTACTTC. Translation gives CASSLNRGAYEQYF.

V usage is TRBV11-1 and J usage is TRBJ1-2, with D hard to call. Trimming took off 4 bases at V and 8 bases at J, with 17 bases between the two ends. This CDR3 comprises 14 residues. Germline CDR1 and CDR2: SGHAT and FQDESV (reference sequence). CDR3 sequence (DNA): TGTGCCAGCAGCTCCCCTCAGTCTCGCTGGGGCTACACCTTC. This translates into CASSSPQSRWGYTF.

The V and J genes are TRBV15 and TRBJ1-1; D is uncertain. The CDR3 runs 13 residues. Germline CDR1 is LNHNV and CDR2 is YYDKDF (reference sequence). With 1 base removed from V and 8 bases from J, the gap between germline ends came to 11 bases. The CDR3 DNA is TGTGCCACCAGCAGAGCCCAAGCAACCGAAGCTTTCTTT. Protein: CATSRAQATEAFF.

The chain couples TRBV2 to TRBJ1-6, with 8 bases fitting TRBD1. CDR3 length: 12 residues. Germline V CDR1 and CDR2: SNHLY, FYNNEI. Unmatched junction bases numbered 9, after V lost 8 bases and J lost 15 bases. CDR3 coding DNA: TGTGCCAGCGTGCTGGACAGGGCGAACCTCCACTTT. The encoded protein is CASVLDRANLHF.

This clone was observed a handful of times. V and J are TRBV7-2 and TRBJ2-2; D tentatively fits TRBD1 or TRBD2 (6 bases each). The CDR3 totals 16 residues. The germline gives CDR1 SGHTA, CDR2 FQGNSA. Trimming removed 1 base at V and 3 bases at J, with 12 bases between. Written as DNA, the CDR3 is TGTGCCAGCAGCTTAGTTGGGGGGCAGTACACCGGGGAGCTGTTTTTT. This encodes CASSLVGGQYTGELFF.

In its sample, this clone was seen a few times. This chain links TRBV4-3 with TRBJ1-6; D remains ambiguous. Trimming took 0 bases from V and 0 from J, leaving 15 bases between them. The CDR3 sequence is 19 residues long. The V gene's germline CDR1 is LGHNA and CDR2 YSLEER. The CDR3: CASSQEVLSSSSYNSPLHF. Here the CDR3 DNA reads TGCGCCAGCAGCCAAGAAGTCCTCTCCTCTAGCTCCTATAATTCACCCCTCCACTTT.